The sequence of this T cell receptor (beta chain) was determined in a study of read filtering for tumor transcriptome and immune sequencing. Study outcomes and limitations: About 81.9% of IR-seq clonotypes had a single read, yet these held around 3.3% of reads. This fraction held mixed bone marrow immune cells after CD138-negative sorting.

This clonotype was detected ten times or more. Its target is not known. Germline-derived CDR1 and CDR2 are MNHEY and SVGAGI. The CDR3 spans 13 residues. The V end was cut by 6 bases, the J end by 2 bases, with 10 bases between. This library used approximately 370 ng RNA and molecular barcoded adaptors spanning alpha/delta and beta/gamma chains. TCRdb used MiXCR to reprocess the reads, holding one entry per CDR3 protein. The repertoire holds more than 70,000 distinct CDR3 sequences, roughly 21% seen once, with roughly an eighth in the top ten. V and J are TRBV6-5 and TRBJ1-2; D uncertain. The clonotype comes from a donor at least 40 years old with multiple myeloma. Sample: a population of CD138-negative cells sorted from bone marrow. The CDR3 coding sequence is TGTGCCAGCAGCCTACGCCAGAACTATGGCTACACCTTC. Translation: CASSLRQNYGYTF.